This TCR beta chain was captured by sequencing in a study of T-cell reconstitution after alpha-beta-depleted transplantation in children. In its sample, this clonotype was seen many times. Unique molecular identifiers were used to barcode this TCRbeta library. TCRdb redid the calling of the PCR reads with MiXCR, one entry per CDR3 protein. The table shows 200,000 to 250,000 distinct CDR3 sequences, with around 12% occurring only once. The germline V and J ends were trimmed by 7 bases and 5 bases, with 13 bases remaining between them. The CDR3 length is 12 residues. The germline CDR1 and CDR2 sequences are SQVTM and ANQGSEA.

The source material was PBMCs from the stem cell graft donor, sampled from the stem cell graft. The receptor's source is a human donor who donated a stem cell graft to a child with acute lymphoblastic leukemia. The V and J genes are TRBV29-1 and TRBJ2-3; tentatively, D is TRBD1 (6 bases). This chain's CDR3 is CSALNRVDTQYF. For the CDR3, the DNA is TGCAGCGCCCTGAACAGGGTAGATACGCAGTATTTT.